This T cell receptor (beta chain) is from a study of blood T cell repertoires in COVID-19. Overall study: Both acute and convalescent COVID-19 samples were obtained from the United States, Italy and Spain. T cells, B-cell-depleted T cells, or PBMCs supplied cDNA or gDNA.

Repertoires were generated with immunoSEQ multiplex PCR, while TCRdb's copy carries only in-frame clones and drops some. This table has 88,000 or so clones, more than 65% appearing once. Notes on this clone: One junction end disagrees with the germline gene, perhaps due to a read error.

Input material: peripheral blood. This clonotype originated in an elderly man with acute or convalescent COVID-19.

The CDR3 DNA sequence: TGTGCTAGCAGCCCTTCGAGGGGGCCGGGTGGGGAGCTGTTTTTT. Translation gives CASSPSRGPGGELFF. The genes are TRBV7-7 and TRBJ2-2; 7 bases are shared with TRBD1. The CDR3 totals 15 residues. The germline CDR1 and CDR2 sequences are SSHAT and FNYEAQ (reference sequence).